Below are 22 T cell receptor beta chains sequenced from a single sample in a study of cytomegalovirus exposure and HLA in healthy donors. 60 Vbeta and 13 Jbeta primers were used in PCR. The assay was immunoSEQ multiplex PCR, and TCRdb's table has in-frame clones only and misses some. The top ten clones hold 2% to 2.5% of a sample with 150,000 or so clones, 70% to 90% of them seen once. Material: PBMCs. The source is a woman aged 18-29 years in good health and CMV-seronegative.

The gene calls are TRBV27 and TRBJ2-1; 10 bases are a match to TRBD2. Germline V CDR1 and CDR2: MNHEY, SMNVEV (reference sequence). Trimming took 9 bases from V and 10 from J; bases not matched to a gene: 15. The CDR3 loop spans 15 amino acids. The CDR3 nucleotides are TGTGCCAGTACTCAGGCTAGCGGGAGTTCTTGGGAGCAGTTCTTC. Amino acids: CASTQASGSSWEQFF.

The V and J genes are TRBV7-2 and TRBJ2-7, with TRBD2 as a possible D gene (6 bases). V was cut by 5 bases and J by 2 bases, with 13 bases left in between. The CDR3 extends over 14 amino acids. Germline CDR1 SGHTA, CDR2 FQGNSA. CDR3 nucleotide sequence: TGTGCCAGCAGCCACCCGGGACTGCCCTACGAGCAGTACTTC. This translates into CASSHPGLPYEQYF.

The V call is TRBV28, the J call TRBJ2-7; TRBD1 might be the D (5 bases). The V end was cut by 6 bases, the J end by 8 bases, with 8 bases between. In germline, CDR1 is MDHEN, CDR2 SYDVKM. CDR3 length: 10 residues. The CDR3, as DNA: TGTGCCAGCAGCCGACAGCAGCAGTACTTC. Its translation is CASSRQQQYF.

The chain couples TRBV7-2 to TRBJ2-2, with 7 bases aligning to TRBD1. Germline CDR1 and CDR2: SGHTA and FQGNSA. Unmatched junction bases numbered 6, after V lost 4 bases and J lost 4 bases. The CDR3 covers 15 residues. The CDR3 is CASSSRQGRTGELFF. CDR3 nucleotide sequence: TGTGCCAGCAGCTCGCGACAGGGTCGCACCGGGGAGCTGTTTTTT.

The chain employs TRBV6-5 and TRBJ1-6; no clear D. CDR1 MNHEY and CDR2 SVGAGI come from the germline V gene. CDR3 size: 15 residues. Trimming cost V 5 bases and J 7 bases, with 15 bases left between them. CDR3 sequence: CASSPTDRENSPLHF. The CDR3 coding sequence is TGTGCCAGCAGTCCTACCGATCGGGAAAATTCACCCCTCCACTTT.

This clone has a handful of counts. The V call is TRBV7-9, the J call TRBJ1-5; D is uncertain. Germline V CDR1 and CDR2: SEHNR, FQNEAQ (reference sequence). V was cut by 4 bases and J by 7 bases, with 14 bases left in between. The CDR3 is 14 amino acids. This CDR3 reads CASSSLRGEQPQHF. In DNA form, the CDR3 reads TGTGCCAGCAGCTCCCTTCGGGGAGAACAGCCCCAGCATTTT. The entire variable domain, with the rest obtained from reference TRBV7-9 and TRBJ1-5, is as follows: DTGVSQNPRHKITKRGQNVTFRCDPISEHNRLYWYRQTLGQGPEFLTYFQNEAQLEKSRLLSDRFSAERPKGSFSTLEIQRTEQGDSAMYLCASSSLRGEQPQHFGDGTRLSIL.

CDR3 in amino acids: CASSSGQVDLGEQFF. DNA for the CDR3: TGTGCCAGCAGTTCGGGACAGGTAGACCTTGGAGAGCAGTTCTTC. The gene calls are TRBV25-1 and TRBJ2-1; 8 positions agree with TRBD1. The CDR3 is 15 amino acids. Germline CDR1 and CDR2: MGHDK and SYGVNS. The ends lost 5 bases at V and 10 bases at J; junction bases unmatched: 13. The full variable domain, in which reference TRBV25-1 and TRBJ2-1 provide the parts outside the CDR3, is EADIYQTPRYLVIGTGKKITLECSQTMGHDKMYWYQQDPGMELHLIHYSYGVNSTEKGDLSSESTVSRIRTEHFPLTLESARPSHTSQYLCASSSGQVDLGEQFFGPGTRLTVL.

This chain connects TRBV7-2 to TRBJ2-7, with D uncertain. The CDR3 loop spans 15 amino acids. The V end lost 2 bases, the J end lost 1 base, and 12 bases lay between the germline ends. CDR1 is SGHTA, CDR2 FQGNSA, per germline. CDR3 nucleotides: TGTGCCAGCAGCTTAACTGTCCTTATGTCCTACGAGCAGTACTTC. Protein sequence: CASSLTVLMSYEQYF.

The chain links TRBV6-5 to TRBJ2-3; weak D call: TRBD1 (6 bases). The germline V gene encodes CDR1 MNHEY and CDR2 SVGAGI. This CDR3 comprises 16 residues. Trimming took 2 bases from V and 2 from J, leaving 14 bases between them. The CDR3 DNA reads as TGTGCCAGCAGTTACAAACAGGGAGAGGACACAGATACGCAGTATTTT. Its translation is CASSYKQGEDTDTQYF.

The chain recombines TRBV9 with TRBJ2-1; 8 bases are a match to TRBD2. The germline V gene encodes CDR1 SGDLS and CDR2 YYNGEE. CDR3 size: 16 residues. The V and J ends lost 0 bases and 2 bases, in that order; junction bases with no gene match: 4. The CDR3: CASSVEPTSAYNEQFF. CDR3 DNA sequence: TGTGCCAGCAGCGTAGAGCCGACTAGCGCCTACAATGAGCAGTTCTTC.

The chain carries TRBV9 and TRBJ2-1; 8 nucleotides line up with TRBD1. V lost 0 bases to trimming and J lost 10 bases; unmatched junction nucleotides: 0. This CDR3 contains 12 residues. Germline CDR1 is SGDLS and CDR2 is YYNGEE. The CDR3 sequence is CASSVGDREQFF. DNA for the CDR3: TGTGCCAGCAGCGTAGGGGACAGGGAGCAGTTCTTC.

This clone was seen a few times. The chain joins TRBV28 to TRBJ1-6, with a weak D call TRBD1 (6 bases). Germline CDR1 is MDHEN and CDR2 is SYDVKM. The CDR3 runs to 14 residues. Trimming pared 4 bases from V and 8 bases from J, leaving 12 bases between. In nucleotides, the CDR3 is TGTGCCAGCAGTTCTACAGGGACGTATTCACCCCTCCACTTT. Its protein is CASSSTGTYSPLHF.

The chain joins TRBV7-8 to TRBJ2-7; 9 bases line up with TRBD2. V lost 6 bases and J lost 1; bases outside the gene matches: 25. CDR1 is SGHVS, CDR2 FQNEAQ, per germline. The CDR3 is made up of 21 amino acids. CDR3 sequence: CASSPDVRRLAGHMGSYEQYF. Here the CDR3 DNA reads TGTGCCAGCAGTCCAGACGTCCGGCGTCTAGCGGGGCACATGGGATCCTACGAGCAGTACTTC.

The chain carries TRBV7-2 and TRBJ2-4, with TRBD2 matching 9 bases. Unmatched junction bases numbered 10, after V lost 5 bases and J lost 8 bases. Germline CDR1 reads SGHTA; CDR2 reads FQGNSA. CDR3 length: 15 amino acids. CDR3 protein: CASSPGGSGSHIQYF. CDR3 nucleotides: TGTGCCAGCAGCCCCGGGGGTAGCGGGAGTCACATTCAGTACTTC.

A single count supports this clone. V and J are TRBV4-3 and TRBJ2-7; TRBD2 matches at 8 bases. This CDR3 is built from 15 residues. The germline CDR1 and CDR2 sequences are LGHNA and YSLEER. Trimming at V came to 3 bases and at J to 0 bases, leaving 4 bases not matched to a gene. The chain's CDR3 is CASSQVLAGSYEQYF. CDR3 bases: TGCGCCAGCAGCCAGGTCCTAGCGGGCTCCTACGAGCAGTACTTC.

The chain is built from TRBV10-3 and TRBJ2-7, with 8 bases lining up with TRBD1. The CDR3 runs to 13 residues. V shed 10 bases and J 5 bases; nucleotides not matched to a gene: 10. Germline CDR1 ENHRY, CDR2 SYGVKD. The CDR3 spells CATGVGQENEQYF. The CDR3 DNA reads as TGTGCCACAGGGGTGGGACAGGAAAACGAGCAGTACTTC.

This clone has a single count. The chain employs TRBV30 and TRBJ1-5; 9 bases agree with TRBD1. Trimming cost V 5 bases and J 4 bases; bases outside gene matches: 9. The V gene's germline CDR1 is GTSNPN and CDR2 SVGIG (reference sequence). The CDR3 spans 15 residues. CDR3 region: CAWVKRGQGNQPQHF. CDR3 nucleotides: TGTGCCTGGGTTAAGCGGGGACAGGGTAATCAGCCCCAGCATTTT.

This clone appeared a single time. This chain uses TRBV27 with TRBJ2-7, with a tentative D call TRBD2 (6 bases). This CDR3 is built from 18 residues. Germline values: CDR1 MNHEY, CDR2 SMNVEV (reference sequence). Trimming took 0 bases from V and 0 from J, leaving 18 bases between them. This chain's CDR3 is CASSLSNPGRSGSYEQYF. DNA of the CDR3: TGTGCCAGCAGTTTATCGAACCCAGGGAGGTCGGGCTCCTACGAGCAGTACTTC.

The chain recombines TRBV28 with TRBJ1-2; perhaps TRBD1 as D (5 bases). The CDR3 extends over 15 amino acids. Per germline, CDR1 MDHEN and CDR2 SYDVKM. V lost 3 bases, J lost 6 bases, and 17 bases lay in between. The CDR3 here is CASSLLVSRVNGYTF. The CDR3 bases are TGTGCCAGCAGTTTGTTAGTCAGCAGGGTAAATGGCTACACCTTC.

The genes are TRBV5-4 and TRBJ2-7, with a tentative D call TRBD2 (5 bases). The V end lost 4 bases, the J end lost 4 bases, and 9 bases lay between the germline ends. The CDR3 loop spans 12 amino acids. Per germline, CDR1 SGHNT and CDR2 YYREEE (reference sequence). The CDR3 sequence: CASSPDSYEQYF. The CDR3 nucleotides are TGTGCCAGCAGCCCGGACTCTTACGAGCAGTACTTC.

V usage is TRBV7-9 and J usage is TRBJ2-2, with 14 positions matching TRBD2. The germline CDR1 and CDR2 sequences are SEHNR and FQNEAQ (reference sequence). CDR3 length: 19 residues. V shed 5 bases, J shed 5 bases, and the junction held 13 bases outside the gene matches. This CDR3 is CASSAGLAGGPSRTGELFF. Here the CDR3 DNA reads TGTGCCAGCAGCGCCGGACTAGCGGGAGGCCCTTCCCGAACCGGGGAGCTGTTTTTT.

Worth noting for this clone: Additional DNA sequences in this sample encode the identical CDR3. The chain is built from TRBV7-9 and TRBJ1-5; D unresolved. CDR3 length: 12 amino acids. V was trimmed by 2 bases and J by 5 bases, leaving 4 bases between them. Looked up from germline, CDR1 is SEHNR and CDR2 is FQNEAQ (reference sequence). The CDR3 bases are TGTGCCAGCAGCTTAAGAGATCAGCCCCAGCATTTT. This codes for CASSLRDQPQHF.